This T cell receptor beta chain comes out of a study of T cell responses to AZD1222 COVID-19 vaccine. Some clones are missing from TCRdb's copy, which holds only in-frame ones; the method was immunoSEQ multiplex PCR. In the table there are 85,000 to 100,000 clones, approximately 94% of which are singletons. Germline CDR1 reads LGHNA; CDR2 reads YSLEER. V lost 1 base, J lost 11 bases, and 4 bases stayed unmatched. This CDR3 has 13 residues. Study-level results: Clonal diversity may have been underestimated, and the donors were mostly white British, with more females than males. Baseline seropositivity characterized only a handful of AZD1222 recipients. Across spike, vaccine-associated CD4 TCRs were found, dominant at 160-218 and 743-854.

As to this clone: Its specificity is unknown.

This clonotype was obtained from an adult in good health. This sequence joins TRBV4-3 and TRBJ2-1; 8 bases align to TRBD2. This sample comprised peripheral blood, obtained on day 0 of AZD1222 vaccination. In nucleotides, the CDR3 is TGCGCCAGCAGCCAAGTACTAGCGGAACAGCAGTTCTTC. It is translated as CASSQVLAEQQFF.